This T cell receptor beta chain was sequenced in a study of shared clonotypes between healthy human individuals. Once extracted for a subset, genomic DNA was divided evenly among several immunoSEQ plates. Source study methods: ImmunoSEQ gave junction-only sequences without quality scores, so filtering differed. Only in-frame clones appear in the TCRdb table, and some are missing; sequencing was by immunoSEQ multiplex PCR. V, J and clone size reflect that table, while D and trimming were determined from the DNA. The data show roughly 2,500,000 clones, roughly 93% seen once. CDR1 MDHEN and CDR2 SYDVKM come from the germline V gene. This CDR3 comprises 13 residues. V was clipped by 10 bases and J by 6 bases, with 16 bases between them.

The sequenced sample was naive CD4+ T cells from PBMCs. Subset meaning: CD45RA+ positively selected. The chain is built from TRBV28 and TRBJ1-5; D is uncertain. The TCR comes from a man between 18 and 29 years old in good health. Some clones in this sample may be carry-over from other donors' samples. Here the CDR3 DNA reads TGTGCCACCCTGTTAAAGGGAGCTCAGCCCCAGCATTTT. This translates into CATLLKGAQPQHF.